Listed below are T cell receptor beta chains from one sample, sequenced in a study of glioma-infiltrating T cells. MiXCR, run by TCRdb on the multiplex PCR reads, gives a single entry per CDR3 protein. The sample holds some 180,000 distinct CDR3 sequences, 30% to 40% seen once. What was sequenced was glioma tissue, nonneoplastic brain tissue, or PBMCs (not recorded which). The source is a human donor with low-grade glioma or glioblastoma, undergoing nonglioma brain surgery, or in good health (not recorded which). Both conserved end residues are part of each CDR3. Each record gives: D gene, V gene, clone size, J gene, CDR3 protein, CDR3 DNA. The D gene is left open where the match is weak. Clone sizes are given selectively: once, few, many, or a class where the clone is expanded.

d_call: .
v_call: TRBV29-1
clone_size: .
j_call: TRBJ1-4
cdr3_aa: CSVTVINEKLFF
cdr3_nt: TGCAGCGTAACGGTCATTAATGAAAAACTGTTTTTT

d_call: .
v_call: TRBV9
clone_size: few
j_call: TRBJ2-3
cdr3_aa: CASSVYYGITDTQYF
cdr3_nt: TGTGCCAGCAGCGTTTATTATGGGATTACAGATACGCAGTATTTT

d_call: .
v_call: TRBV6-1
clone_size: .
j_call: TRBJ2-1
cdr3_aa: CASSEGGVPYNEQFF
cdr3_nt: TGTGCCAGCAGTGAAGGCGGCGTGCCCTACAATGAGCAGTTCTTC

d_call: TRBD2
v_call: TRBV11-2
clone_size: .
j_call: TRBJ2-1
cdr3_aa: CASSLVGGIPAGGNEQFF
cdr3_nt: TGTGCCAGCAGCTTAGTTGGAGGTATTCCAGCGGGAGGTAATGAGCAGTTCTTC

d_call: TRBD2
v_call: TRBV4-1
clone_size: .
j_call: TRBJ2-3
cdr3_aa: CASSNTGTGGRADKQYF
cdr3_nt: TGCGCCAGCAGCAACACCGGGACTGGCGGGAGGGCAGATAAGCAGTATTTT

d_call: .
v_call: TRBV6-2/TRBV6-3
clone_size: many
j_call: TRBJ1-5
cdr3_aa: CASKNPSPPNQPQHF
cdr3_nt: TGTGCCAGCAAGAATCCCTCCCCACCCAATCAGCCCCAGCATTTT

d_call: TRBD2
v_call: TRBV4-3
clone_size: many
j_call: TRBJ2-1
cdr3_aa: CASSRGLAGGGEQFF
cdr3_nt: TGCGCCAGCAGCCGGGGACTAGCGGGAGGTGGTGAGCAGTTCTTC

d_call: .
v_call: TRBV18
clone_size: .
j_call: TRBJ2-2
cdr3_aa: CASSEGANTGELFF
cdr3_nt: TGTGCCAGCTCAGAGGGCGCGAACACCGGGGAGCTGTTTTTT

d_call: TRBD1
v_call: TRBV4-3
clone_size: many
j_call: TRBJ2-1
cdr3_aa: CASSQNRGRGGNEQFF
cdr3_nt: TGCGCCAGCAGCCAAAACAGGGGGCGCGGGGGAAATGAGCAGTTCTTC

d_call: TRBD1
v_call: TRBV7-9
clone_size: .
j_call: TRBJ2-7
cdr3_aa: CASSWARTGASSYEQYF
cdr3_nt: TGTGCCAGCAGCTGGGCGAGGACAGGGGCGAGCTCCTACGAGCAGTACTTC

d_call: TRBD2
v_call: TRBV2
clone_size: many
j_call: TRBJ2-2
cdr3_aa: CASKREVTGELFF
cdr3_nt: TGTGCCAGCAAGCGGGAGGTTACCGGGGAGCTGTTTTTT

d_call: .
v_call: TRBV18
clone_size: .
j_call: TRBJ2-7
cdr3_aa: CASSPISGGVVDEQYF
cdr3_nt: TGTGCCAGCTCACCTATCTCGGGGGGCGTAGTAGACGAGCAGTACTTC

d_call: TRBD1
v_call: TRBV28
clone_size: many
j_call: TRBJ2-5
cdr3_aa: CASSEASKNRGLQETQYF
cdr3_nt: TGTGCCAGCAGTGAAGCCTCAAAAAACAGGGGCCTTCAAGAGACCCAGTACTTC

d_call: .
v_call: TRBV7-9
clone_size: .
j_call: TRBJ2-5
cdr3_aa: CASSVLRASEKETQYF
cdr3_nt: TGTGCCAGCAGCGTCCTCCGGGCTAGCGAAAAAGAGACCCAGTACTTC

d_call: .
v_call: TRBV18
clone_size: many
j_call: TRBJ1-3
cdr3_aa: CASSPDRRSGNTIYF
cdr3_nt: TGTGCCAGCTCACCGGATAGACGCTCTGGAAACACCATATATTTT

d_call: .
v_call: TRBV29-1
clone_size: many
j_call: TRBJ2-7
cdr3_aa: CSVLKGVYEQYF
cdr3_nt: TGCAGCGTCTTGAAGGGCGTTTACGAGCAGTACTTC

d_call: .
v_call: TRBV6-1
clone_size: many
j_call: TRBJ2-5
cdr3_aa: CASSENRSPETQYF
cdr3_nt: TGTGCCAGCAGTGAGAATCGGAGTCCGGAGACCCAGTACTTC

d_call: TRBD2
v_call: TRBV18
clone_size: many
j_call: TRBJ2-3
cdr3_aa: CASSPSGSTDTQYF
cdr3_nt: TGTGCCAGCAGCCCTAGCGGGAGCACAGATACGCAGTATTTT

d_call: .
v_call: TRBV7-6
clone_size: many
j_call: TRBJ2-7
cdr3_aa: CASSLDRAEQYF
cdr3_nt: TGTGCCAGCAGCTTAGACAGAGCCGAGCAGTACTTC

d_call: TRBD2
v_call: TRBV6-1
clone_size: many
j_call: TRBJ2-1
cdr3_aa: CASSENSGGYNEQFF
cdr3_nt: TGTGCCAGCAGTGAAAATAGCGGGGGATACAATGAGCAGTTCTTC

d_call: TRBD2
v_call: TRBV5-1
clone_size: .
j_call: TRBJ2-1
cdr3_aa: CASSATRISGMAEFKFF
cdr3_nt: TGCGCCAGCAGCGCGACAAGGATTAGCGGGATGGCCGAGTTTAAGTTCTTC

d_call: .
v_call: TRBV20-1
clone_size: many
j_call: TRBJ2-7
cdr3_aa: CSATTPLSYEQYF
cdr3_nt: TGCAGTGCTACAACTCCTCTATCCTACGAGCAGTACTTC

d_call: TRBD2
v_call: TRBV20-1
clone_size: few
j_call: TRBJ2-7
cdr3_aa: CSARGDPGLAGGSYYEQYF
cdr3_nt: TGCAGTGCTAGAGGCGACCCGGGACTAGCGGGAGGGTCCTACTACGAGCAGTACTTC

d_call: .
v_call: TRBV15
clone_size: .
j_call: TRBJ2-7
cdr3_aa: CATSRGQRAGPDAYEQYF
cdr3_nt: TGTGCCACCAGCAGAGGACAGAGGGCAGGCCCCGATGCCTACGAGCAGTACTTC

d_call: .
v_call: TRBV7-2
clone_size: many
j_call: TRBJ2-7
cdr3_aa: CASSSPGTFPYEQYF
cdr3_nt: TGTGCCAGCAGCTCCCCCGGGACATTTCCCTACGAGCAGTACTTC

d_call: TRBD1
v_call: TRBV6-1
clone_size: many
j_call: TRBJ2-2
cdr3_aa: CASSPMTGGTGELFF
cdr3_nt: TGTGCCAGCAGTCCGATGACAGGGGGAACCGGGGAGCTGTTTTTT

d_call: .
v_call: TRBV7-2
clone_size: many
j_call: TRBJ2-3
cdr3_aa: CASSPRRQFTDTQYF
cdr3_nt: TGTGCCAGCAGCCCCCGCCGACAGTTCACAGATACGCAGTATTTT

d_call: .
v_call: TRBV7-2
clone_size: many
j_call: TRBJ1-5
cdr3_aa: CASSRIRDQPQHF
cdr3_nt: TGTGCCAGCAGCCGGATCAGGGATCAGCCCCAGCATTTT

d_call: .
v_call: TRBV2
clone_size: many
j_call: TRBJ1-6
cdr3_aa: CASSALAWNSPLHF
cdr3_nt: TGTGCCAGCAGTGCTTTGGCTTGGAATTCACCCCTCCACTTT